The 13 T cell receptor beta chains presented below share a single source sample, sequenced in a study of PD-L1 blockade in urothelial cancer (dated by TCRdb to 2017 to 2019). Preparation of the library involved the immunoSEQ multiplex PCR assay. Held by TCRdb, this immuneACCESS table contains in-frame sequences only and omits some clones. Under half of the omission traces to an unresolved V gene where checked; the cause of the rest is unknown. The sample contains roughly 100,000 clones, approximately 87% of them found a single time. The ten largest make up approximately 8.4% of the sample. Interpreted using the paper, the time point label stands for: peripheral blood 6 weeks after treatment start. This sample comprised PBMCs, obtained around atezolizumab (anti-PD-L1) treatment. The receptor source for this set is a man between 65 and 85 years old with urothelial cancer.

The table lists this clone with many counts. The genes are TRBV27 and TRBJ1-3; possibly TRBD1 for D (5 bases). This CDR3 has 15 residues. V was cut by 2 bases and J by 4 bases, with 12 bases left in between. Germline CDR1 MNHEY, CDR2 SMNVEV (reference sequence). The CDR3 DNA reads TGTGCCAGCAGTTTAGGGCGGGGCGGGGGAAACACCATATATTTT. The encoded protein is CASSLGRGGGNTIYF.

Here the CDR3 reads CASSLSSITVNTEAFF. CDR3 DNA sequence: TGTGCCAGCAGCTTAAGCAGCATTACAGTGAACACTGAAGCTTTCTTT. The V call is TRBV7-3, the J call TRBJ1-1; D is ambiguous. CDR1 and CDR2 from the germline V gene are SGHTA and FQGTGA. Trimming took off 1 base at V and 0 bases at J, with 12 bases between the two ends. The CDR3 covers 16 residues.

The chain is built from TRBV6-6 and TRBJ2-7, with 7 bases that match TRBD1. J was trimmed by 6 bases and V by 7 bases; bases with no gene match: 12. The CDR3 is 14 residues long. Germline assignment: CDR1 MNHNY and CDR2 SVGAGI (reference sequence). The CDR3 DNA reads as TGTGCCAGCACCCCGTCGAGAGGGGGCTTCGAGCAGTACTTC. Its translation is CASTPSRGGFEQYF.

The rearrangement joins TRBV19 to TRBJ2-1; 7 bases agree with TRBD2. Germline lookup yields CDR1 LNHDA and CDR2 SQIVND (reference sequence). The CDR3 has 10 residues. The chain's CDR3 is CAAGVYEQFF. The CDR3 DNA is TGTGCGGCGGGAGTATATGAGCAGTTCTTC.

This chain connects TRBV6-5 to TRBJ1-6; D remains unclear. The CDR3 has 13 amino acids. Between the trimmed V and J ends, which lost 5 bases and 12 bases, there was a span of 14 bases. From germline, CDR1 is MNHEY and CDR2 SVGAGI. The CDR3 reads CASSRGKGLPLHF. Here the CDR3 DNA reads TGTGCCAGCAGTAGAGGGAAGGGTCTACCCCTCCACTTT.

This clone was seen only a few times. V and J are TRBV27 and TRBJ1-1, with 7 nucleotides matching TRBD1. The junction had 16 bases not matched to a gene; V was cut back by 7 bases and J by 2 bases. CDR3 length: 17 amino acids. The germline CDR1 and CDR2 sequences are MNHEY and SMNVEV (reference sequence). CDR3 coding DNA: TGTGCCAGCACCTCATTACTAATCACAGGGGTAAACACTGAAGCTTTCTTT. Protein: CASTSLLITGVNTEAFF.

The CDR3 region is CASSEHATNEKLFF. In DNA, the CDR3 is TGTGCCAGCAGTGAACATGCAACTAATGAAAAACTGTTTTTT. The rearrangement links TRBV25-1 to TRBJ1-4; D unclear. CDR3 size: 14 residues. Germline assignment: CDR1 MGHDK and CDR2 SYGVNS. Trimming pared 2 bases from V and 0 bases from J, leaving 4 bases between.

The chain recombines TRBV6-4 with TRBJ2-3, with TRBD2 matching 12 bases. Germline lookup yields CDR1 MRHNA and CDR2 SNTAGT. The CDR3 is 16 amino acids. Trimming at V came to 2 bases and at J to 5 bases, leaving 5 bases not matched to a gene. The CDR3 loop reads CASSDGLAGSIDTQYF. The CDR3 region has the DNA TGTGCCAGCAGTGACGGACTAGCGGGGTCTATAGATACGCAGTATTTT.

V usage is TRBV2 and J usage is TRBJ2-5; D remains unclear. CDR3 size: 14 residues. The germline CDR1 and CDR2 sequences are SNHLY and FYNNEI. Trimming took off 6 bases at V and 1 base at J, with 12 bases between the two ends. CDR3 protein: CASRPTATQETQYF. The CDR3 DNA reads as TGTGCCAGCAGGCCTACAGCTACCCAAGAGACCCAGTACTTC.

V gene TRBV21-1 combines with J gene TRBJ1-1; the DNA was not used to check the table's D call, TRBD1. TRBV21-1 is flagged as a pseudogene. This CDR3 is 14 amino acids long. The CDR3 loop reads CASSTGQLRTEAFF. CDR3 bases: TGTGCCAGCAGCACGGGACAGCTTAGGACTGAAGCTTTCTTT.

The V gene is TRBV14, the J gene TRBJ1-2, with D possibly being TRBD1 (5 bases). V was cut by 1 base and J by 8 bases, with 14 bases left in between. Germline CDR1 and CDR2: SGHDN and FVKESK. This CDR3 has 14 amino acids. The CDR3 sequence is CASSQGFRAGGYTF. DNA for the CDR3: TGTGCCAGCAGCCAAGGCTTCAGGGCGGGAGGCTACACCTTC.

This clone has only one observation. The chain combines TRBV5-1 with TRBJ2-6; no definite D call. Per germline, CDR1 SGHRS and CDR2 YFSETQ. The CDR3 runs to 15 residues. Trimming took off 6 bases at V and 0 bases at J, with 10 bases between the two ends. CDR3 region: CASTNPSSGANVLTF. CDR3 nucleotides: TGCGCCAGCACCAATCCCAGCTCTGGGGCCAACGTCCTGACTTTC.

The chain employs TRBV9 and TRBJ2-5, with 7 bases fitting TRBD2. This CDR3 region has 17 residues. Trimming cost V 4 bases and J 2 bases; bases outside gene matches: 14. CDR1 and CDR2 (germline): SGDLS, YYNGEE. CDR3 region: CASSSEDLAESQETQYF. The DNA of the CDR3 is TGTGCCAGCAGCTCCGAGGATCTAGCGGAATCACAAGAGACCCAGTACTTC.